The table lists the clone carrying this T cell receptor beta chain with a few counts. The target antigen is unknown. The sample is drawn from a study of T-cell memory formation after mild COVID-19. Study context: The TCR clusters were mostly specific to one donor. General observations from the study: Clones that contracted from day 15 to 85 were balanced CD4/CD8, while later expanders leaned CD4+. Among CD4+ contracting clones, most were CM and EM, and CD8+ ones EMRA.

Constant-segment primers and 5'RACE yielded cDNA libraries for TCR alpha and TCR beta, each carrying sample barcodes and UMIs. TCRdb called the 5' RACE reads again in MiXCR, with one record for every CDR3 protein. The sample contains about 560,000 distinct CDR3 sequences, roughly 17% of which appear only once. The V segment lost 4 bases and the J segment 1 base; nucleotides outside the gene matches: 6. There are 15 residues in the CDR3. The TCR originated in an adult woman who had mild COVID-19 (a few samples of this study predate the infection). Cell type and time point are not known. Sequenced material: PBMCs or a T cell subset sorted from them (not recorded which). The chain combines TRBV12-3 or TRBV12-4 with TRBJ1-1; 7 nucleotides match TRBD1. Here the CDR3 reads CASSSGGQRNTEAFF. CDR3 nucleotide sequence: TGTGCCAGCAGTTCAGGGGGACAGCGGAACACTGAAGCTTTCTTT.